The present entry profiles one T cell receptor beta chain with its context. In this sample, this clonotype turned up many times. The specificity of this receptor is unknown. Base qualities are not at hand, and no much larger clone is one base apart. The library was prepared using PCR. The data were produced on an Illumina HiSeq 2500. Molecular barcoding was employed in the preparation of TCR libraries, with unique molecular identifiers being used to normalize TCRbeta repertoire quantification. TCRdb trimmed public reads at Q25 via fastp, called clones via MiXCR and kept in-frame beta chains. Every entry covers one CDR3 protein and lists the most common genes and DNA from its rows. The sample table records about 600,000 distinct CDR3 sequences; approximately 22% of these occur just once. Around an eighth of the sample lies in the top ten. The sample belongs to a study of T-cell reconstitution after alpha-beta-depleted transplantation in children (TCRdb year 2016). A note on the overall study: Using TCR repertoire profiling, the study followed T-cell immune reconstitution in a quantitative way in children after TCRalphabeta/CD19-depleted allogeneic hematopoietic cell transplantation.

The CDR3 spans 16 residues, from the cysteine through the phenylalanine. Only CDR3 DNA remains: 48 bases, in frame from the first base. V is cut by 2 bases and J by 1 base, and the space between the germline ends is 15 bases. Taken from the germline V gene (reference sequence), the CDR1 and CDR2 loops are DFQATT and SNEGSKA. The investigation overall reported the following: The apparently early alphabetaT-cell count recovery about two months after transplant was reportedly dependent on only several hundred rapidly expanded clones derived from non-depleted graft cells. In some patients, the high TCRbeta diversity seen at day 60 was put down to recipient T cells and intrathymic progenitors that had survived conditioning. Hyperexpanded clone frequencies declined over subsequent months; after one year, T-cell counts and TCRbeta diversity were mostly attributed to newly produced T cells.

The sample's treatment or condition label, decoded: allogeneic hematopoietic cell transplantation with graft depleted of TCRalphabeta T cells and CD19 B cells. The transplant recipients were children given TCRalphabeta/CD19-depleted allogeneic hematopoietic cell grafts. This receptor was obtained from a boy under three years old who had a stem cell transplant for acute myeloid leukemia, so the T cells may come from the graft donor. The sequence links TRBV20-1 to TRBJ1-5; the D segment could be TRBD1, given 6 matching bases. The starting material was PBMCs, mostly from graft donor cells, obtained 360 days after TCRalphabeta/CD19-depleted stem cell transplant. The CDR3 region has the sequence CSARTHGGRSNQPQHF. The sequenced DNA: TGCAGTGCTAGAACCCACGGGGGCAGGAGCAATCAGCCCCAGCATTTT.